This T cell receptor beta chain was recorded in a study of identifying expanded T cells in peripheral blood. Findings of the study overall: Technical replicates showed around 1.1 changed clones; about 2 weeks roughly 16; four weeks 19.

As concerns this clone: Its antigen is as yet unknown.

Profiling relied on immunoSEQ multiplex PCR, and the TCRdb table lists in-frame clones only, not all of them. The data contain about 100,000 clones, about 83% of them seen just once; the ten biggest clones take up approximately 18%. Healthy donors had no documented immune events, such as infections, while sampled. The CDR3 extends over 17 amino acids. Germline V gives CDR1 MNHEY, CDR2 SMNVEV (reference sequence). V was pared by 2 bases and J by 0 bases, with 17 bases between. The sequenced material came from blood. This sequence joins TRBV27 and TRBJ2-7; D may be TRBD2 (6 bases). The receptor comes from a person aged 18-70 years in good health. The CDR3 coding sequence is TGTGCCAGCAGTTTAATTGGGTGGCCCGGGAGCTCCTACGAGCAGTACTTC. This sequence encodes CASSLIGWPGSSYEQYF.